The sequence of this T cell receptor beta chain was determined in a study of blood T cell repertoires in COVID-19. Background on the study: The samples span acute and convalescent COVID-19 from the United States, Italy and Spain. The analysed material was cDNA or gDNA that came from T cells, B-cell-depleted T cells, or PBMCs.

V was pared by 0 bases and J by 1 base, with 6 bases between. Germline V lookup: CDR1 WNHNN, CDR2 SYGVQD (reference sequence). The CDR3 contains 14 residues. Source study methods: Quantification of nucleated cells was approximated via reference gene primer amplification. Produced via immunoSEQ multiplex PCR; TCRdb's table is partial and in-frame only. That table gives V, J and clone size, and the DNA gave D and trimming. The table records fewer than 85,000 clones, 65% to 85% of them present only once. What was sequenced was peripheral blood. The chain links TRBV10-1 to TRBJ2-5; D remains unclear. The sequence was obtained from a woman between 55 and 75 years old with acute or convalescent COVID-19. Here the CDR3 DNA reads TGCGCCAGCAGTGAGTCTAGTTTCCAAGAGACCCAGTACTTC. Translated, it gives CASSESSFQETQYF.